This T cell receptor beta chain is from a study of CD8+ T cells in alopecia areata. General observations from the study: Between patients, shared TCR sequences were less clear than in mice. This was possibly due in part to HLA diversity in the patient population.

Following extraction, RNA underwent reverse transcription to cDNA, which served as the sequencing template. Clones were read by immunoSEQ multiplex PCR, and TCRdb kept only the in-frame ones, dropping some. The repertoire has 100,000 to 150,000 clones, less than 50% of them found once; the top ten carry roughly a tenth. Specimens obtained from alopecia areata patients comprised lesional scalp punch biopsies and peripheral blood. Sorting of PBMCs yielded the CD4+ and CD8+ T cells. V lost 0 bases and J lost 9, with 7 bases in between. The CDR3 runs to 12 residues. The V gene's germline CDR1 is MGHRA and CDR2 YSYEKL. This clone was detected a few times. Its specificity is not known.

V is TRBV4-1 and J is TRBJ2-3, with D hard to call. The source of this sequence is a human donor with alopecia areata. The specimen was NKG2D-low CD8+ T cells sorted from blood. The CDR3 sequence is CASSQDLGTQYF. The CDR3 DNA follows: TGCGCCAGCAGCCAAGACCTTGGCACGCAGTATTTT.